Here is one T cell receptor beta chain with its context. The data were obtained in a study of blood T cell repertoires in COVID-19. Whole-study context: Acute and convalescent COVID-19 samples came from the United States, Italy and Spain. T cells, B-cell-depleted T cells, or PBMCs provided the cDNA or gDNA that served as material.

Participant-reported clinical history was the basis for cohort assignment. Authors' analysis steps: It was from reference gene primer amplification that nucleated cell counts were estimated. Clones were read by immunoSEQ multiplex PCR, and TCRdb kept only the in-frame ones, dropping some. For V, J and clone size, that table is used; D and trimming come from the DNA. The profile shows under 250,000 clones, roughly 80% of them singletons. Germline CDR1 and CDR2: LNHDA and SQIVND (reference sequence). Trimming removed 4 bases from V and 7 bases from J; junction bases left unmatched: 8. The CDR3 has 14 residues.

The chain couples TRBV19 to TRBJ1-1; the match to TRBD1 covers 8 bases. This TCR was recovered from a woman aged 40-49 years with acute COVID-19. Source material: PBMCs or T cells enriched from blood (not recorded which). The CDR3 sequence: CASSNRGSSGEAFF. Here the CDR3 DNA reads TGTGCCAGTAGTAACAGGGGGAGTTCTGGTGAAGCTTTCTTT.